This TCR beta chain stems from a study of CD8 T cells in ankylosing spondylitis. From the 5' RACE reads, TCRdb called clonotypes with MiXCR, one entry per CDR3 protein. The table shows under 250,000 distinct CDR3 sequences, with approximately 30% occurring only once. Trimming left V 7 bases short and J 3 bases short, with 6 bases between. This CDR3 region has 12 residues. The chain links TRBV12-3 or TRBV12-4 to TRBJ2-2; no clear D gene. This TCR was sampled from a male donor with ankylosing spondylitis or in good health (not recorded which). Sequenced sample: blood, either unsorted or a sorted T cell fraction (not recorded which). The CDR3 reads CASNGHTGELFF. In nucleotides, the CDR3 is TGTGCCAGCAATGGCCACACCGGGGAGCTGTTTTTT.